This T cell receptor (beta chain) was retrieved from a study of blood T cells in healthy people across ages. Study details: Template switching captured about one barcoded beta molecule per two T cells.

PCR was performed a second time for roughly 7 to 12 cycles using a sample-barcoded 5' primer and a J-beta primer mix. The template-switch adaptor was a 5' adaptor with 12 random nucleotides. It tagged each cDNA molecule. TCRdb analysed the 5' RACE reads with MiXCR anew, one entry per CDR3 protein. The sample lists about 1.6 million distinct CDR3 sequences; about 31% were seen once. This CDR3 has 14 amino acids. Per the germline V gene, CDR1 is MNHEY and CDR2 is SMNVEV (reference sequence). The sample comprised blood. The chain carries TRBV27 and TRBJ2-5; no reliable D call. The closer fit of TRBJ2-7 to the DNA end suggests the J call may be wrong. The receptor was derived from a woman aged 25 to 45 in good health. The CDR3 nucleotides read TGTGCCAGCAGTCCTCTGACCGGCGGATACGAGCAGTACTTC. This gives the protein CASSPLTGGYEQYF.